This TCR beta chain was recovered during a study of blood T cells in healthy people across ages. Study at large: About one barcoded TCR beta cDNA was captured per two T cells. Study-wide points: TCR beta diversity correlated strongly with naive T cell percentage.

The CDR3 consists of 14 residues. Germline loops: CDR1 SGHRS, CDR2 YFSETQ. About this clonotype: The antigen is undetermined. Being one base from a much bigger clone, this may be a read error.

Extracted total RNA amounted to at least 5.5 micrograms for each sample. Through a sample-barcoded 5' primer and a J-beta primer mix, a second PCR was run for roughly 7 to 11 cycles. MiXCR, applied by TCRdb to the 5' RACE reads, yields one record per CDR3 protein. The sample lists 1,100,000 or so distinct CDR3 sequences, more than 40% occurring once. This TCR derives from a woman aged 60-70 years in good health. Sequenced material: blood. This chain connects TRBV5-1 to TRBJ2-3; 8 bases agree with TRBD2. CDR3 sequence reads: CASSRAGGADPQYF. CDR3 in DNA: TGCGCCAGCAGCCGGGCGGGAGGTGCAGATCCGCAGTATTTT.